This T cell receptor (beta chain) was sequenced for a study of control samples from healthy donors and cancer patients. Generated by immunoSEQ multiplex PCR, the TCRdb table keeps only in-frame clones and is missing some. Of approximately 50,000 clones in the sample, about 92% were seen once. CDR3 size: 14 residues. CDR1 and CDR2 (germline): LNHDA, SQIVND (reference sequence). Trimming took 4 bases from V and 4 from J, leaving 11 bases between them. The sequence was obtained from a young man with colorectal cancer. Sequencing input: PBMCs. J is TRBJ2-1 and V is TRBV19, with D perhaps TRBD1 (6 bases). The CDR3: CASSTGQIYNEQFF. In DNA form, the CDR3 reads TGTGCCAGTAGTACAGGACAGATATACAATGAGCAGTTCTTC.